The rows below give T cell receptor beta chains drawn from one sample of a study of response to subunit inactivated influenza vaccine. TCRdb called the RT-PCR reads again in MiXCR, with one record for every CDR3 protein. The sample lists around 710,000 distinct CDR3 sequences, about 15% occurring once. The starting material was PBMCs from blood, obtained 14 days before vaccination. The receptors were sampled from a man between 45 and 60 years old who received an inactivated influenza vaccine. Both conserved end residues are part of each CDR3. D genes are given only for firm matches. Only part of the rows carry a size: once, few, many, or a class if the clone is expanded.

D gene | J gene | V gene | clone size | CDR3 DNA | CDR3 protein
. | TRBJ2-1 | TRBV13 | . | TGTGCCAGCAGCTACAGGGTTGGCAATGAGCAGTTCTTC | CASSYRVGNEQFF
. | TRBJ2-1 | TRBV20-1 | many | TGCAGTGCTGGCACCCCCGGGACTCATCTCTACAATGAGCAGTTCTTC | CSAGTPGTHLYNEQFF
. | TRBJ2-5 | TRBV20-1 | . | TGCAGTGCTATACTAGGGGAGACCCAGTACTTC | CSAILGETQYF
. | TRBJ2-5 | TRBV15 | many | TGTGCCACCAGCAGAGATCCTGGAAGGCAAGAGACCCAGTACTTC | CATSRDPGRQETQYF
. | TRBJ1-5 | TRBV7-9 | . | TGTGCCAGCAGCTTAGTTGGTCGGGACAATCAGCCCCAGCATTTT | CASSLVGRDNQPQHF
. | TRBJ2-3 | TRBV20-1 | . | TGCAGTGCCACCGACCTGGCGGGAAACACAGATACGCAGTATTTT | CSATDLAGNTDTQYF
TRBD2 | TRBJ2-1 | TRBV9 | . | TGTGCCAGCAGCATCCAACCGGGACTAGCGGGCGAGAGCTCCTACAATGAGCAGTTCTTC | CASSIQPGLAGESSYNEQFF
TRBD2 | TRBJ2-5 | TRBV11-1 | many | TGTGCCAGCAGCCGCCGGACTAGCGGCCAAGAGACCCAGTACTTC | CASSRRTSGQETQYF
TRBD1 | TRBJ2-1 | TRBV29-1 | few | TGCAGCGCCCGGACAGGGGTGGACAATGAGCAGTTCTTC | CSARTGVDNEQFF
TRBD2 | TRBJ2-3 | TRBV20-1 | . | TGCAGTGCTGTCCCGGGACTAGCGGGAGGGCCGGGAAAGGACACAGATACGCAGTATTTT | CSAVPGLAGGPGKDTDTQYF
. | TRBJ1-1 | TRBV5-1 | . | TGCGCCAGCAGCTTGAACGGGGGGATGAACACTGAAGCTTTCTTT | CASSLNGGMNTEAFF
TRBD2 | TRBJ2-1 | TRBV5-1 | few | TGCGCCAGCAGCTTGACGGGGGGGGCCTCCATGGAGCAGTTCTTC | CASSLTGGASMEQFF
TRBD2 | TRBJ2-5 | TRBV3-1 | few | TGTGCCAGCAGCCAAGACTGGGCAGCGGGGGTTCAAGAGACCCAGTACTTC | CASSQDWAAGVQETQYF
TRBD1 | TRBJ2-7 | TRBV4-2 | . | TGTGCCAGCAGCCAAGATCAGACAGGGGGCGGACTTTTCTACGAGCAGTACTTC | CASSQDQTGGGLFYEQYF
. | TRBJ1-1 | TRBV4-3 | . | TGCGCCAGCAGCGGTAGGAAACCCACTGAAGCTTTCTTT | CASSGRKPTEAFF
TRBD1 | TRBJ1-4 | TRBV12-3/TRBV12-4 | few | TGTGCCAGCAGCCCGGGACAGGGAGTCACTAATGAAAAACTGTTTTTT | CASSPGQGVTNEKLFF
. | TRBJ2-5 | TRBV7-2 | many | TGTGCCAGCAGCAGGCCCCAAGAGACCCAGTACTTC | CASSRPQETQYF
. | TRBJ2-2 | TRBV20-1 | . | TGCAGTGCGGGTTGGGGGGCCGGGGAGCTGTTTTTT | CSAGWGAGELFF
. | TRBJ2-5 | TRBV12-3/TRBV12-4 | . | TGTGCCAGCAGTTTAGGGTGGCGAGGCATAGAGACCCAGTACTTC | CASSLGWRGIETQYF
TRBD1 | TRBJ2-7 | TRBV10-2 | few | TGCGTCGCAGGACAGGTGCCTTCCTACGAGCAGTACTTC | CVAGQVPSYEQYF
. | TRBJ2-3 | TRBV7-2 | . | TGTGCCAGCAGCCAACAGGGCGATACGCAGTATTTT | CASSQQGDTQYF
TRBD1 | TRBJ2-3 | TRBV12-3/TRBV12-4 | . | TGTGCCAGCAGTGACAGGGGTCACACAGATACGCAGTATTTT | CASSDRGHTDTQYF
TRBD2 | TRBJ2-7 | TRBV18 | few | TGTGCCAGCTCACCAGCCGGGACTAGCGGGAGGCACGAGCAGTACTTC | CASSPAGTSGRHEQYF
. | TRBJ2-1 | TRBV25-1 | . | TGTGCCAGCACCCCTGCTCGGGACACCGAGCAGTTCTTC | CASTPARDTEQFF
TRBD2 | TRBJ2-1 | TRBV13 | few | TGTGCCAGCAGCCCACCTACCCTGGGCACTAGCGGGATTCCCAGCTCCTACAATGAGCAGTTCTTC | CASSPPTLGTSGIPSSYNEQFF
TRBD2 | TRBJ2-1 | TRBV11-3 | . | TGTGCCAGCAGCCAAAGACTAGCGGGGGTAGGTGAGCAGTTCTTC | CASSQRLAGVGEQFF
TRBD2 | TRBJ2-3 | TRBV4-2 | . | TGTGCCAGCAGCCAAGAAGTTCTAGCGGGGGTCACAGATACGCAGTATTTT | CASSQEVLAGVTDTQYF
. | TRBJ2-1 | TRBV7-9 | . | TGTGCCAGCAGCTTACCCGGGGCCAATGAGCAGTTCTTC | CASSLPGANEQFF
. | TRBJ2-2 | TRBV6-4 | few | TGTGCCAGCAAGGGGCTGAACACCGGGGAGCTGTTTTTT | CASKGLNTGELFF
TRBD2 | TRBJ2-1 | TRBV11-2 | . | TGTGCCAGCAGCTTGAATCCGGGACTAGCGGGAGGGTCCTACAATGAGCAGTTCTTC | CASSLNPGLAGGSYNEQFF
TRBD1 | TRBJ1-1 | TRBV20-1 | few | TGCAGTGCTACGGACAGGGAGTATCATCGAGCTTTCTTT | CSATDREYHRAFF
TRBD1 | TRBJ1-4 | TRBV3-1 | many | TGTGCCAGCAGGGACAGGATAAATGAAAAACTGTTTTTT | CASRDRINEKLFF
TRBD1 | TRBJ2-7 | TRBV7-8 | many | TGTGCCAGCAGCCCGCGGGGACAGGGCAACTACGAGCAGTACTTC | CASSPRGQGNYEQYF
TRBD2 | TRBJ2-3 | TRBV29-1 | many | TGCAGCGTTACAAATGGGGGGGGAGCAGATACGCAGTATTTT | CSVTNGGGADTQYF
TRBD1 | TRBJ2-5 | TRBV7-3 | . | TGTGCCAGCAGCTTATTCGGACAGGGCCAAGAGACCCAGTACTTC | CASSLFGQGQETQYF
. | TRBJ1-1 | TRBV12-3/TRBV12-4 | few | TGTGCCAGCACCAGGTACGGCACTGAAGCTTTCTTT | CASTRYGTEAFF
. | TRBJ2-2 | TRBV9 | few | TGTGCCAGCAGCGAGAGGTTAGGGAACACCGGGGAGCTGTTTTTT | CASSERLGNTGELFF
. | TRBJ2-1 | TRBV10-3 | . | TGTGCCATCAGCCCGCATATTGATGAGCAGTTCTTC | CAISPHIDEQFF
TRBD2 | TRBJ2-1 | TRBV30 | few | TGTGCCTGGAGCCAAGCGGGAGTTAGTGAGCAGTTCTTC | CAWSQAGVSEQFF
. | TRBJ2-2 | TRBV20-1 | few | TGCAGTGCTAGCCTACGGAAGTCCGGGGAGCTGTTTTTT | CSASLRKSGELFF
TRBD1 | TRBJ2-2 | TRBV6-5 | . | TGTGCCAGCAGTCACCGACCAGGGGGCCCCCCTCACACCGGGGAGCTGTTTTTT | CASSHRPGGPPHTGELFF
. | TRBJ2-3 | TRBV7-9 | few | TGTGCCAGCAGCTTACGCACTCGCCATACGCAGTATTTT | CASSLRTRHTQYF